These T cell receptor beta chains were read from a single sample in a study of OX40 agonist ivuxolimab in advanced cancers. Sequencing was performed with immunoSEQ multiplex PCR; in TCRdb, only in-frame clones are kept and a portion is missing. Among under 80,000 clones listed, 86% were seen once. The sequencing used CD4+ or CD8+ T cells sorted from blood, collected in a trial of the OX40 agonist ivuxolimab. The receptor set was obtained from an adult with an advanced solid tumor such as melanoma, head and neck, liver or kidney cancer. Each CDR3 is given with its conserved first and last residue. The D gene is left open where the match is weak. Expanded clones get a size class; other rows say once, few or many, or leave the size out.

clone_size	v_call	d_call	j_call	cdr3_nt	cdr3_aa
-	TRBV28	-	TRBJ2-7	TGTGCCAGCAGTTCACGGGGGATTGGCTTTAGCTCCTACGAGCAGTACTTC	CASSSRGIGFSSYEQYF
-	TRBV7-6	-	TRBJ2-5	TGTGCCAGTACCGGGGTGGGGCGAGAGACCCAGTACTTC	CASTGVGRETQYF
-	TRBV5-1	TRBD1	TRBJ2-1	TGCGCCAGCAGCTCGGGACAGGGGGCCTCCAATGAGCAGTTCTTC	CASSSGQGASNEQFF
once	TRBV5-1	-	TRBJ2-1	TGCGCCAGCAGACGGGACTTTCAGTCCTACAATGAGCAGTTCTTC	CASRRDFQSYNEQFF
-	TRBV5-5	-	TRBJ2-1	TGTGCCAGCAGCGCCGACACGCCCTCCTACAATGAGCAGTTCTTC	CASSADTPSYNEQFF
-	TRBV6-5	-	TRBJ2-2	TGTGCCAGCAGCCAACGCGGAGAGAACACCGGGGAGCTGTTTTTT	CASSQRGENTGELFF
once	TRBV2	-	TRBJ2-7	TGTGCCAGCAGTTCCGTCGGAAACTACGAGCAGTACTTC	CASSSVGNYEQYF
-	TRBV5-5	-	TRBJ2-7	TGTGCCAGCAGCGAATCGAATACAATCATCTACGAGCAGTACTTC	CASSESNTIIYEQYF
-	TRBV2	TRBD2	TRBJ2-7	TGTGCCAGCAGTGCAGGACTAGCGGGAGTGTTCCCGCTCTACGAGCAGTACTTC	CASSAGLAGVFPLYEQYF
-	TRBV6-4	-	TRBJ2-5	TGTGCCAGCAGTCTTACCTGGGGGGAGACCCAGTACTTC	CASSLTWGETQYF
-	TRBV28	-	TRBJ1-5	TGTGCCAGCAGTTCTACACAGGGTAGCAATCAGCCCCAGCATTTT	CASSSTQGSNQPQHF
-	TRBV6-5	-	TRBJ2-3	TGTGCCAGCAGAACTAGCTTAAGCACAGATACGCAGTATTTT	CASRTSLSTDTQYF
-	TRBV5-1	-	TRBJ2-5	TGCGCCAGCAGTCCGACCGGGGGCCAAGAGACCCAGTACTTC	CASSPTGGQETQYF
-	TRBV6-5	TRBD2	TRBJ2-5	TGTGCCAGCAGTGCGGCGGGGGGGAAACAAGAGACCCAGTACTTC	CASSAAGGKQETQYF
few	TRBV7-8	-	TRBJ1-6	TGTGCCAGCAGCCCAACACAGGGAATCGTGGCACCCCTCCACTTT	CASSPTQGIVAPLHF
-	TRBV5-1	TRBD1	TRBJ2-1	TGCGCCAGCAGCCTTATAGGGGACAGGGGCAATGAGCAGTTCTTC	CASSLIGDRGNEQFF
-	TRBV5-1	-	TRBJ1-1	TGCGCCAGCAGCAGCTGGATCGGGCGGAACACTGAAGCTTTCTTT	CASSSWIGRNTEAFF
once	TRBV6-1	-	TRBJ2-6	TGTGCCAGCAGTCCCACTGACAGGGCCAACGTCCTGACTTTC	CASSPTDRANVLTF
few	TRBV23-1	TRBD1	TRBJ1-1	TGCGCCAGCAGTCCGAACAGGGGTCATTGCACTGAAGCTTTCTTT	CASSPNRGHCTEAFF
-	TRBV4-2	-	TRBJ2-7	TGTGCCAGCAGCCAATTTCGCCGGGCAGGTCAAGGATACGAGCAGTACTTC	CASSQFRRAGQGYEQYF
-	TRBV28	-	TRBJ2-7	TGTGCCAGCAGTTTCGGGGACGGCTGGCACTACGAGCAGTACTTC	CASSFGDGWHYEQYF
-	TRBV19	-	TRBJ1-2	TGTGCCAGCCGGATGACGGACCCCCCGGAGAGCTACACCTTC	CASRMTDPPESYTF
-	TRBV5-1	-	TRBJ2-1	TGCGCCAGCAGCCCCGGAGGCAGTCCCTACAATGAGCAGTTCTTC	CASSPGGSPYNEQFF
-	TRBV2	-	TRBJ2-5	TGTGCCAGCAACGAGGTTTTCTTCCAAGAGACCCAGTACTTC	CASNEVFFQETQYF
few	TRBV19	-	TRBJ2-2	TGTGCCAGTAGTATTAGGATAAGGGGGGAGCTGTTTTTT	CASSIRIRGELFF
-	TRBV12-5	-	TRBJ2-1	TGTGCTAGTGGTTTGGTACAGGGCCCCCACAATGAGCAGTTCTTC	CASGLVQGPHNEQFF
-	TRBV7-8	-	TRBJ2-1	TGTGCCAGCAGCTTGACAGGTCTAAATGAGCAGTTCTTC	CASSLTGLNEQFF
-	TRBV6-5	-	TRBJ1-2	TGTGCCAGCAGTGAAGCCGGGCGGGATGGCTACACCTTC	CASSEAGRDGYTF
-	TRBV2	-	TRBJ2-2	TGTGCCAGCGGGAGGTCCGAGAACACCGGGGAGCTGTTTTTT	CASGRSENTGELFF
-	TRBV5-4	-	TRBJ1-4	TGTGCCAGCAGCTTCGACAGACTTAATGAAAAACTGTTTTTT	CASSFDRLNEKLFF
-	TRBV19	TRBD1	TRBJ2-7	TGTGCCACGGGACAGACCCCTTTCGAGCAGTACTTC	CATGQTPFEQYF
-	TRBV15	-	TRBJ2-7	TGTGCCACCAGCGCCGGCTACGAGCAGTACTTC	CATSAGYEQYF